A selection of T cell receptor beta chains follows, all from one sample in a study of PD-1 blockade in classical Hodgkin lymphoma. TCRdb's copy holds only in-frame clones and misses some; the assay was immunoSEQ multiplex PCR. The sample consists of roughly 61,000 clones, roughly nine tenths of them appearing once. This sample comprised peripheral blood mononuclear cells (PBMCs), obtained at baseline. The receptors shown here come from a human donor with classical Hodgkin lymphoma. Each CDR3 is given with its conserved first and last residue. Fields, in order: D gene, J gene, V gene, clone size, CDR3 DNA, CDR3 protein. A D gene is named only where the DNA matches it firmly. Clone size is given for some rows only: seen once, a few or many times, or a class if the clone is expanded.

TRBD2	TRBJ2-3	TRBV7-9	.	TGTGCCAGCAGCCCCCAACTAGCGGGGGCTAAAATGGGAGATACGCAGTATTTT	CASSPQLAGAKMGDTQYF
.	TRBJ2-1	TRBV27	.	TGTGCCAGCAGTCCGCTTTGGGGCAATGAGCAGTTCTTC	CASSPLWGNEQFF
.	TRBJ1-1	TRBV11-2	.	TGTGCCAGCAGCTACCTAAGCTCACCCACTGAAGCTTTCTTT	CASSYLSSPTEAFF
.	TRBJ1-1	TRBV7-9	.	TGTGCCAGCAGCTTAAAGCCTGAAGCTTTCTTT	CASSLKPEAFF
.	TRBJ2-5	TRBV7-9	.	TGTGCCAGCAGCTTAGGGCCAGGACAAGAGACCCAGTACTTC	CASSLGPGQETQYF
.	TRBJ2-7	TRBV5-6	.	TGTGCCAGCAGCCCCATGAATAGGGTCCCCTACGAGCAGTACTTC	CASSPMNRVPYEQYF
.	TRBJ1-1	TRBV5-4	.	TGTGCCAGCAGCTCGACAGTGAACACTGAAGCTTTCTTT	CASSSTVNTEAFF
.	TRBJ1-3	TRBV25-1	.	TGTGCCAGCAGTGGAGGGGGATCTGGAAACACCATATATTTT	CASSGGGSGNTIYF
.	TRBJ1-1	TRBV5-4	.	TGTGCCAGCAGCTTGGGTACAGCGTTGAACACTGAAGCTTTCTTT	CASSLGTALNTEAFF
TRBD1	TRBJ1-1	TRBV4-1	.	TGCGCCAGCAGCTTCGACAGGGCCACTGAAGCTTTCTTT	CASSFDRATEAFF
TRBD1	TRBJ1-2	TRBV30	.	TGTGCCGCGCCACGGTCGGACAGGCCTTATGGCTACACCTTC	CAAPRSDRPYGYTF
.	TRBJ2-6	TRBV30	.	TGTGCCTGGGCGGACCTTTCGCTCTCTGGGGCCAACGTCCTGACTTTC	CAWADLSLSGANVLTF
.	TRBJ1-5	TRBV19	few	TGTGCCGTGAGATTGGGACGCCGTCTGCAGCATTTT	CAVRLGRRLQHF
.	TRBJ1-1	TRBV5-6	few	TGTGCCAGCAGCTTGGTCTGGAACACTGAAGCTTTCTTT	CASSLVWNTEAFF
.	TRBJ1-5	TRBV30	.	TGTGCCTGGAGTCGGGGGGGCATAACCAGGATCGATAGCAATCAGCCCCAGCATTTT	CAWSRGGITRIDSNQPQHF
TRBD1	TRBJ2-3	TRBV9	.	TGTGCCAGCAGCGTAGTAGGGACAGGCACAGATACGCAGTATTTT	CASSVVGTGTDTQYF
.	TRBJ1-5	TRBV15	.	TGTGCCACCAGCAGCATGGGGGCACGGGGCAATCAGCCCCAGCATTTT	CATSSMGARGNQPQHF
.	TRBJ1-2	TRBV13	.	TGTGCCAGCAGCTTAGGCCGGGACGGTGGCTACACCTTC	CASSLGRDGGYTF
.	TRBJ2-7	TRBV7-8	.	TGTGCCAGCAGCTTAGACTTATCCTACGAGCAGTACTTC	CASSLDLSYEQYF
.	TRBJ2-7	TRBV5-5	.	TGTGCCAGCAGCTCGTGGGTTTACCAATCCTACGAGCAGTACTTC	CASSSWVYQSYEQYF
TRBD1	TRBJ2-1	TRBV9	.	TGTGCCAGCAGCGTAGCAGGACAGGGGGCAGGGGAGCAGCAGTTCTTC	CASSVAGQGAGEQQFF
.	TRBJ2-2	TRBV14	.	TGTGCCAGCAGGCGGACGGGCGCTAACACCGGGGAGCTGTTTTTT	CASRRTGANTGELFF
.	TRBJ2-2	TRBV9	.	TGTGCCAGCAGCGTAGTTAGCCTCGAGGGCACCGGGGAGCTGTTTTTT	CASSVVSLEGTGELFF
.	TRBJ2-3	TRBV9	.	TGTGCCAGCAGCGATCAGTCTAGCACAGATACGCAGTATTTT	CASSDQSSTDTQYF
.	TRBJ2-7	TRBV19	.	TGTGCCAGTAGTATAGATCGGACGGCCACCTACGAGCAGTACTTC	CASSIDRTATYEQYF
.	TRBJ2-5	TRBV27	.	TGTGCCAGCAGTAAAAGAAGGGAAGAGACCCAGTACTTC	CASSKRREETQYF
.	TRBJ2-5	TRBV19	.	TGTGCCAGTGCGGCGGCGACAGCTCAAGAGACCCAGTACTTC	CASAAATAQETQYF
.	TRBJ2-3	TRBV6-6	.	TGTGCCAGCAGTCCCCTCAGGACAGATACGCAGTATTTT	CASSPLRTDTQYF